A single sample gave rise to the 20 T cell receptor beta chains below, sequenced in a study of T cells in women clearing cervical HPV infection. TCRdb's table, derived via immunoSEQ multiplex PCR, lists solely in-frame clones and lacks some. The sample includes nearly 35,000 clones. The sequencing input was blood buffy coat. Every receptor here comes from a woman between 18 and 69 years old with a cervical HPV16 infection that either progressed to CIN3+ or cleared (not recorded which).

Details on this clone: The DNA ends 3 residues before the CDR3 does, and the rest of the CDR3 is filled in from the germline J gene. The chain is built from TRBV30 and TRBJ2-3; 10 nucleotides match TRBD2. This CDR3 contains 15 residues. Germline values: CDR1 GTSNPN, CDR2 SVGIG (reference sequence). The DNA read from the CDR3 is TGTGCCTGGAGTGCTTTCTCTAGCGGGAGTGAGACG. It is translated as CAWSAFSSGSET. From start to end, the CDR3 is CAWSAFSSGSETQYF.

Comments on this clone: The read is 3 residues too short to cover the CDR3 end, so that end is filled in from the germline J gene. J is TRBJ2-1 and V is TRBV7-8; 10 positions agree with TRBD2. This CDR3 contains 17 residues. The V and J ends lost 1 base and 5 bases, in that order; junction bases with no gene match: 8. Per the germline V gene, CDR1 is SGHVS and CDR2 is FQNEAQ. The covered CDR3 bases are TGTGCCAGCAGCTTAGGGGCTAGCGGGAGTCCGCACAATGAG. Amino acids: CASSLGASGSPHNE. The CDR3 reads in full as CASSLGASGSPHNEQFF.

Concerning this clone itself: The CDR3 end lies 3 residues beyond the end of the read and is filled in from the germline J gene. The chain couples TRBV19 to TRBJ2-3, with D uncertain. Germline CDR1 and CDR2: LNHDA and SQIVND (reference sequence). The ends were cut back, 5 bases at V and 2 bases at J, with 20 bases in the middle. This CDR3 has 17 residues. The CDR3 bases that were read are TGTGCCAGTAGTCCCGCCGCGACTCGGCCCTCCACAGATACG. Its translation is CASSPAATRPSTDT. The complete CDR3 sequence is CASSPAATRPSTDTQYF.

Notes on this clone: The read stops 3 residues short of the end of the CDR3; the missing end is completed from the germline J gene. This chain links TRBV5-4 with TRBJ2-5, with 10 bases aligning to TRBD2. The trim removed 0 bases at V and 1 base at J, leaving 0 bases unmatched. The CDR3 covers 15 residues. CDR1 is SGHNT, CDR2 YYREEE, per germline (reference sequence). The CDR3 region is CASSLGLAGQETQYF. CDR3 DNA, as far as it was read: TGTGCCAGCAGCTTGGGACTAGCGGGCCAAGAGACC.

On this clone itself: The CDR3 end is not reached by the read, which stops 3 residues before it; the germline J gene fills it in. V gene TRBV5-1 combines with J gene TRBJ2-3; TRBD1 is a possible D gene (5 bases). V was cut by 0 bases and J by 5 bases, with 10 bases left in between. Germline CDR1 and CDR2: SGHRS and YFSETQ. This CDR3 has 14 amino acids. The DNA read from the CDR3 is TGCGCCAGCAGCTTGGGGACAAACTTAGATACG. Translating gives CASSLGTNLDT. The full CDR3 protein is CASSLGTNLDTQYF.

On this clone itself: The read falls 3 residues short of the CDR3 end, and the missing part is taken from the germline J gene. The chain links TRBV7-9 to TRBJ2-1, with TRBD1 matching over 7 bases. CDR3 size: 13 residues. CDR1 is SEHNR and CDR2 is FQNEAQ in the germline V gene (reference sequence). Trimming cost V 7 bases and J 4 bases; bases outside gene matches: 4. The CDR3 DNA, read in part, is TGTGCCAGCACCTGGGACAGTTACAATGAG. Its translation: CASTWDSYNE. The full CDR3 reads CASTWDSYNEQFF.

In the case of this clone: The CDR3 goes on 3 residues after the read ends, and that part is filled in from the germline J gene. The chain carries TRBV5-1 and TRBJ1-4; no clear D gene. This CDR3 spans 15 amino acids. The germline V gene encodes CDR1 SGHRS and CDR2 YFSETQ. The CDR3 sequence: CASSRGLGLANVLFF. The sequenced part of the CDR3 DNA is TGCGCCAGCAGCCGAGGGTTGGGTTTGGCCAACGTA.

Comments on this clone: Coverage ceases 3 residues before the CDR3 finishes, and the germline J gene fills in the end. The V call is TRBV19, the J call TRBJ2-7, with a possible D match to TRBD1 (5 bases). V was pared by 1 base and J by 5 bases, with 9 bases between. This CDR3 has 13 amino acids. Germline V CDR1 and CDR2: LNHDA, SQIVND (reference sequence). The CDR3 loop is CASSIAGSHEQYF. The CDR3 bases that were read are TGTGCCAGTAGTATAGCAGGGTCTCACGAG.

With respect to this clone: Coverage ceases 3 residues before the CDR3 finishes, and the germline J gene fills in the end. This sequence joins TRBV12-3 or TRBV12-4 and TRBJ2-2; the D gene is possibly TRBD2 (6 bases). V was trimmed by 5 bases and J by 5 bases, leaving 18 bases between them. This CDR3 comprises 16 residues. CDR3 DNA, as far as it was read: TGTGCCAGCAGTCCCGAACTAGCCTCGAGGACCGGGGAG. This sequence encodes CASSPELASRTGE. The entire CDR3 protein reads CASSPELASRTGELFF.

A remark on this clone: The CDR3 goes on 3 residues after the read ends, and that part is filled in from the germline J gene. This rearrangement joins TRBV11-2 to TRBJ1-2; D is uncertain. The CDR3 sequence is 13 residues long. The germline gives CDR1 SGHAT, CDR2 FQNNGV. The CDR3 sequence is CASSPGAGYDYTF. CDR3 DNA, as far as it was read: TGTGCCAGCAGTCCAGGTGCGGGATACGAC.

Partial CDR3 DNA: TGTGCCAGCAGTGAACAGGGCCTCTTCTACTCTGGGGCCAACGTG. Amino acids: CASSEQGLFYSGANV. The whole CDR3 sequence reads CASSEQGLFYSGANVLFF. V usage is TRBV2 and J usage is TRBJ2-2; perhaps TRBD1 as D (5 bases). The read terminates 3 residues before the CDR3 end, so the remaining end is supplied by the germline J gene. This CDR3 region has 18 residues. Germline V gene data show CDR1 as SNHLY and CDR2 as FYNNEI.

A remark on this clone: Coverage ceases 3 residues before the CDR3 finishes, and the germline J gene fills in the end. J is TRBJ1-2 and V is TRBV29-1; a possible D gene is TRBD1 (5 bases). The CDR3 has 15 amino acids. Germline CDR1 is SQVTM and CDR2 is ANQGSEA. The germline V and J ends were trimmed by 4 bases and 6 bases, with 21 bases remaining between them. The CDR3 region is CSVGWGGNSKNGYTF. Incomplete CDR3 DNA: TGCAGCGTTGGGTGGGGGGGAAACTCTAAAAATGGC.

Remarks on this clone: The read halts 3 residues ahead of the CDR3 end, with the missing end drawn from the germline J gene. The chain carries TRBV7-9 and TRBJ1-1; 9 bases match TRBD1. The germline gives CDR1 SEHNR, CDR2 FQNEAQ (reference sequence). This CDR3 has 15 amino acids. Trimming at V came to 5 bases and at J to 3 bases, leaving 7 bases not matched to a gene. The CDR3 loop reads CASSQGTGIDTEAFF. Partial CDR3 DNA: TGTGCCAGCAGCCAGGGGACAGGGATAGACACTGAA.

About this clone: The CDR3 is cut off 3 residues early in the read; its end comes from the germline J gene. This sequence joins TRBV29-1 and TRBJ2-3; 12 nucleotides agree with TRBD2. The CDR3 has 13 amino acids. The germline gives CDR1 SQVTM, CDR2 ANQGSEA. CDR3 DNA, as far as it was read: TGCAGCGTTATGACTAGCGGGGGAGAGACG. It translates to CSVMTSGGET. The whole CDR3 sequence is CSVMTSGGETQYF.

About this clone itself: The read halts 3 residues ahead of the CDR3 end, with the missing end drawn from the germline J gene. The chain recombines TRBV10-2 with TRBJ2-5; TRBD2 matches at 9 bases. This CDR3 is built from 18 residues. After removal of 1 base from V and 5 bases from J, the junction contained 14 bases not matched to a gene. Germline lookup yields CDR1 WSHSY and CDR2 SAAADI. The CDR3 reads CASSELEPGLASGETQYF. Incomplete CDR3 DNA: TGCGCCAGCAGTGAGTTGGAACCGGGACTAGCATCTGGGGAGACC.

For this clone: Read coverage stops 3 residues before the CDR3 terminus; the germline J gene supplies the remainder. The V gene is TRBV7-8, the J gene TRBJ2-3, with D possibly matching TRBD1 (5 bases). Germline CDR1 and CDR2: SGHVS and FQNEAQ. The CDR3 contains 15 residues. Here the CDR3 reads CASSPKTGYQETQYF. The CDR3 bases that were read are TGTGCCAGCAGCCCGAAAACAGGATACCAAGAGACG.

The DNA read from the CDR3 is TGTGCCAGCAGCCGGCGGGCAGGGGAAGAGACC. Translated, it gives CASSRRAGEET. The entire CDR3 protein reads CASSRRAGEETQYF. This rearrangement joins TRBV7-9 to TRBJ2-5; D perhaps matches TRBD1 (6 bases). From the germline J gene comes the end of the CDR3, since the read stops 3 residues before it. Trimming stripped 5 bases from V and 3 bases from J, with 13 bases between. CDR1 and CDR2 (germline): SEHNR, FQNEAQ (reference sequence). The CDR3 sequence is 14 residues long.

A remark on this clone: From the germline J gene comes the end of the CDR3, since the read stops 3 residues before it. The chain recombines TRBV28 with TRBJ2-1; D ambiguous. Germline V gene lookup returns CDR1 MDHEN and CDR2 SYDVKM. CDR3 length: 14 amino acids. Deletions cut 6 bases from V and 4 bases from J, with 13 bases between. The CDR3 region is CASSITRPYNEQFF. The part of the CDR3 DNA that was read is TGTGCCAGCAGCATCACGAGGCCTTACAATGAG. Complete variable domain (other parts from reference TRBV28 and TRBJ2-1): DVKVTQSSRYLVKRTGEKVFLECVQDMDHENMFWYRQDPGLGLRLIYFSYDVKMKEKGDIPEGYSVSREKKERFSLILESASTNQTSMYLCASSITRPYNEQFFGPGTRLTVL.

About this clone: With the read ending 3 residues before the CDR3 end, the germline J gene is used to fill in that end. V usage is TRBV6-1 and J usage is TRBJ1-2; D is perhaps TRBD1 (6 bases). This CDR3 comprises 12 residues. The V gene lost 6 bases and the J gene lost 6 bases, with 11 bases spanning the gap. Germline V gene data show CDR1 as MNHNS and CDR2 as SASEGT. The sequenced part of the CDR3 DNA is TGTGCCAGCAGAGAAAACAGGGATGGC. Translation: CASRENRDG. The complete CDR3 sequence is CASRENRDGYTF.

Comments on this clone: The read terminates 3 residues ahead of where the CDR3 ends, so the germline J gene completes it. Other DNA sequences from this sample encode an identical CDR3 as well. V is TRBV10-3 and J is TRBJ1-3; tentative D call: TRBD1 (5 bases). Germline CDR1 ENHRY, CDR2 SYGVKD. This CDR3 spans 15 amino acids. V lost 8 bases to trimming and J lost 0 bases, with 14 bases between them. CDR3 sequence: CAIGAGHFSGNTIYF. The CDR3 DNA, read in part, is TGTGCCATCGGGGCAGGGCACTTCTCTGGAAACACC.